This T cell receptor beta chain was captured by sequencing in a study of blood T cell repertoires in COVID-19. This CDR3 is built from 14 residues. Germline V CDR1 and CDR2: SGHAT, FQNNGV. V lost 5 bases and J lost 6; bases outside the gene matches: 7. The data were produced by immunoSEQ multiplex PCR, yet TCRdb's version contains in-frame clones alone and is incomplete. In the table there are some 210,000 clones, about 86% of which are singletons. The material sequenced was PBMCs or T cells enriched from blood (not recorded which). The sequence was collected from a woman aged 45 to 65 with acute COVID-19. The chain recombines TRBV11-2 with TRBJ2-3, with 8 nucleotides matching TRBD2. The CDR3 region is CASSPHLAGDTQYF. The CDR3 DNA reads TGTGCCAGCAGCCCCCACCTAGCGGGTGATACGCAGTATTTT.